Following are 21 T cell receptor beta chains from one sample sequenced in a study of cytomegalovirus exposure and HLA in healthy donors (TCRdb year 2017). The library was prepared using the immunoSEQ multiplex PCR assay. For the multiplex PCR, a mixture combining 60 forward primers for TCR Vbeta segments and 13 reverse primers for TCR Jbeta segments was used. The immuneACCESS repertoire file appears here via TCRdb, limited to in-frame rearrangements. These files lack a portion of the clones; in checked studies, under half of the deficit traces to unresolved V genes, and the cause of the others is not known. Recorded for this sample are about 150,000 clones; 80% to 90% of them occurred a single time. The ten largest clones add up to about 2.4% of the sample. Sequenced sample: PBMCs. The receptor source for this set is a male donor in good health and CMV-seronegative.

The chain links TRBV15 to TRBJ2-7; TRBD2 is a possible D gene (7 bases). CDR1 and CDR2 (germline): LNHNV, YYDKDF (reference sequence). The V end was cut by 5 bases, the J end by 3 bases, with 14 bases between. This CDR3 is built from 14 residues. Written as DNA, the CDR3 is TGTGCCACCAGCGGAGGGGGGGACCTCTACGAGCAGTACTTC. It yields the protein CATSGGGDLYEQYF.

With regard to this clone: Other DNA sequences of this sample code for an identical CDR3. V is TRBV15 and J is TRBJ2-7, with a tentative D call TRBD1 (6 bases). Germline V gene lookup returns CDR1 LNHNV and CDR2 YYDKDF (reference sequence). V was cut by 0 bases and J by 3 bases, with 12 bases left in between. The CDR3 extends over 15 amino acids. The CDR3 loop reads CATSRDRGNGYEQYF. In nucleotides, the CDR3 is TGTGCCACCAGCAGAGATAGGGGGAACGGCTACGAGCAGTACTTC.

This chain connects TRBV28 to TRBJ2-7, with 15 bases lining up with TRBD2. The CDR3 is 14 amino acids. Germline values: CDR1 MDHEN, CDR2 SYDVKM. Trimming cost V 3 bases and J 7 bases; bases outside gene matches: 1. The CDR3 nucleotides read TGTGCCAGCAGTTTCGGGACTAGCGGGGGGGAGCAGTACTTC. Translating it yields CASSFGTSGGEQYF.

The sample holds a few counts of this clone. The chain's CDR3 is CASSITGTTYNEQFF. DNA for the CDR3: TGCGCCAGCAGCATCACCGGGACTACCTACAATGAGCAGTTCTTC. The rearrangement joins TRBV5-1 to TRBJ2-1; 7 bases match TRBD2. This CDR3 is 15 amino acids long. CDR1 and CDR2 (germline): SGHRS, YFSETQ. Trimming cost V 4 bases and J 2 bases; bases outside gene matches: 6.

This clone was counted once. The gene calls are TRBV6-6 and TRBJ2-5; a possible D gene is TRBD2 (5 bases). In germline, CDR1 is MNHNY, CDR2 SVGAGI (reference sequence). Trimming removed 9 bases at V and 0 bases at J, with 20 bases between. The CDR3 has 16 residues. CDR3 nucleotide sequence: TGTGCCAGTACCCGGAGCGGCACACAATACCAAGAGACCCAGTACTTC. Translation gives CASTRSGTQYQETQYF.

The chain carries TRBV28 and TRBJ2-3; a possible D gene is TRBD1 (6 bases). The germline V and J ends were trimmed by 5 bases and 3 bases, with 15 bases remaining between them. CDR3 length: 15 amino acids. Germline values: CDR1 MDHEN, CDR2 SYDVKM. CDR3 in amino acids: CASSHRQVFTDTQYF. The CDR3 DNA follows: TGTGCCAGCAGTCACCGACAGGTCTTTACAGATACGCAGTATTTT.

The V and J genes are TRBV9 and TRBJ2-7; 8 bases are shared with TRBD2. The junction had 9 bases not matched to a gene; V was cut back by 3 bases and J by 7 bases. In germline, CDR1 is SGDLS, CDR2 YYNGEE. This CDR3 has 14 residues. DNA for the CDR3: TGTGCCAGCAGCGCCCAGCGGGGGAAGGGGGAGCAGTACTTC. This encodes CASSAQRGKGEQYF.

The rearrangement uses TRBV7-8 and TRBJ1-5; unclear D gene. V was trimmed by 5 bases and J by 4 bases, leaving 12 bases between them. In germline, CDR1 is SGHVS, CDR2 FQNEAQ. This CDR3 is built from 14 residues. The CDR3 coding sequence is TGTGCCAGCAGCCCTACGAGGGCGAATCAGCCCCAGCATTTT. Encoded protein: CASSPTRANQPQHF.

V gene TRBV9 combines with J gene TRBJ2-1; D is possibly TRBD2 (6 bases). V was cut by 3 bases and J by 3 bases, with 7 bases left in between. In germline, CDR1 is SGDLS, CDR2 YYNGEE. The CDR3 contains 13 residues. The CDR3 region has the DNA TGTGCCAGCAGCGCGACTAGCTACAATGAGCAGTTCTTC. This sequence encodes CASSATSYNEQFF.

The chain employs TRBV6-6 and TRBJ2-7; TRBD1 matches 12 bases. There are 14 residues in the CDR3. Germline-derived CDR1 and CDR2 are MNHNY and SVGAGI (reference sequence). Unmatched junction bases numbered 5, after V lost 6 bases and J lost 5 bases. The CDR3 sequence is CASRGTGGKDEQYF. CDR3 nucleotides: TGTGCCAGCAGGGGGACAGGGGGCAAGGACGAGCAGTACTTC.

The rearrangement uses TRBV9 and TRBJ2-1; D call uncertain. Trimming cost V 4 bases and J 0 bases, with 14 bases left between them. The CDR3 is 16 residues long. The germline V gene encodes CDR1 SGDLS and CDR2 YYNGEE. CDR3 bases: TGTGCCAGCAGCACCCCTCGCGTTAGCTCCTACAATGAGCAGTTCTTC. Translating it yields CASSTPRVSSYNEQFF.

This clone is a singleton in its sample. This chain joins TRBV28 and TRBJ2-7, with 9 positions matching TRBD1. CDR3 length: 15 amino acids. The V gene's germline CDR1 is MDHEN and CDR2 SYDVKM. The junction had 10 bases not matched to a gene; V was cut back by 7 bases and J by 3 bases. In nucleotides, the CDR3 is TGTGCCAGCACCCTTACAGGGGGCGCAGGCTACGAGCAGTACTTC. Translation: CASTLTGGAGYEQYF.

The chain recombines TRBV6-1 with TRBJ1-4; D is perhaps TRBD1 (6 bases). V lost 7 bases to trimming and J lost 8 bases, with 11 bases between them. Germline CDR1 MNHNS, CDR2 SASEGT. The CDR3 spans 12 residues. As DNA, the CDR3 is TGTGCCAGCAAGGAGGGGGGGGAAAAACTGTTTTTT. Translation gives CASKEGGEKLFF.

The genes are TRBV9 and TRBJ2-5; possible D gene TRBD1, 5 bases. V shed 0 bases and J shed 7 bases, with 13 bases lying between them. Looked up from germline, CDR1 is SGDLS and CDR2 is YYNGEE. This CDR3 has 14 amino acids. CDR3 sequence: CASSVEDNSGTQYF. In nucleotides, the CDR3 is TGTGCCAGCAGCGTAGAGGACAATTCGGGGACCCAGTACTTC.

This chain connects TRBV6-5 to TRBJ2-7, with a possible D match to TRBD2 (5 bases). In germline, CDR1 is MNHEY, CDR2 SVGAGI. V lost 7 bases and J 4 bases, leaving 17 bases between the germline ends. This CDR3 comprises 14 residues. CDR3 loop: CASIQGDYPYEQYF. CDR3 nucleotide sequence: TGTGCCAGCATCCAAGGAGACTATCCTTACGAGCAGTACTTC.

This sequence joins TRBV10-3 and TRBJ1-5; no clear D. Trimming shortened V by 3 bases and J by 0 bases, and 3 bases separated the two germline ends. Germline V gene sequence: CDR1 ENHRY, CDR2 SYGVKD. The CDR3 covers 13 residues. CDR3 sequence reads: CAISDYSNQPQHF. The DNA for the CDR3 is TGTGCCATCAGTGATTATAGCAATCAGCCCCAGCATTTT.

This clone was seen just once. The J gene is TRBJ2-7, the V gene TRBV6-8; D is perhaps TRBD1 (6 bases). Looked up from germline, CDR1 is MNHGY and CDR2 is SAAAGT. V was pared by 6 bases and J by 2 bases, with 17 bases between. CDR3 size: 15 residues. The CDR3 protein is CASSLAPDRTYEQYF. The CDR3 DNA reads as TGTGCCAGCAGCTTAGCCCCCGACAGGACCTACGAGCAGTACTTC.

The gene calls are TRBV5-4 and TRBJ2-7; tentative D call: TRBD2 (6 bases). The CDR3 is 14 residues long. The germline V and J ends were trimmed by 7 bases and 5 bases, with 19 bases remaining between them. Germline V lookup: CDR1 SGHNT, CDR2 YYREEE (reference sequence). The CDR3 bases are TGTGCCAGCGGATCCCGTGGGAGGTCCAACGAGCAGTACTTC. As protein: CASGSRGRSNEQYF.

The chain combines TRBV7-9 with TRBJ2-3; 7 bases agree with TRBD1. The CDR3 covers 16 residues. Looked up from germline, CDR1 is SEHNR and CDR2 is FQNEAQ (reference sequence). V lost 1 base, J lost 3 bases, and 7 bases stayed unmatched. This CDR3 is CASSLEDRVRTDTQYF. DNA for the CDR3: TGTGCCAGCAGCTTAGAAGACAGGGTTAGGACAGATACGCAGTATTTT. The variable domain in full, completed from reference TRBV7-9 and TRBJ2-3, reads DTGVSQNPRHKITKRGQNVTFRCDPISEHNRLYWYRQTLGQGPEFLTYFQNEAQLEKSRLLSDRFSAERPKGSFSTLEIQRTEQGDSAMYLCASSLEDRVRTDTQYFGPGTRLTVL.

This clone was counted between two and nine times. The CDR3 coding sequence is TGCAGCGTTCAGGGGACAGATACGCAGTATTTT. Translated: CSVQGTDTQYF. The genes are TRBV29-1 and TRBJ2-3; a weak D match, TRBD1 (6 bases). V was cut by 5 bases and J by 3 bases, with 6 bases left in between. From germline, CDR1 is SQVTM and CDR2 ANQGSEA. The CDR3 runs to 11 residues.

This rearrangement joins TRBV6-5 to TRBJ2-2; a possible D gene is TRBD2 (6 bases). Trimming removed 7 bases from V and 4 bases from J, with 13 bases in between. In germline, CDR1 is MNHEY, CDR2 SVGAGI. CDR3 size: 14 residues. The CDR3, as DNA: TGTGCCAGCACTGTCCCGGGAGTCACCGGGGAGCTGTTTTTT. Amino acid sequence: CASTVPGVTGELFF.